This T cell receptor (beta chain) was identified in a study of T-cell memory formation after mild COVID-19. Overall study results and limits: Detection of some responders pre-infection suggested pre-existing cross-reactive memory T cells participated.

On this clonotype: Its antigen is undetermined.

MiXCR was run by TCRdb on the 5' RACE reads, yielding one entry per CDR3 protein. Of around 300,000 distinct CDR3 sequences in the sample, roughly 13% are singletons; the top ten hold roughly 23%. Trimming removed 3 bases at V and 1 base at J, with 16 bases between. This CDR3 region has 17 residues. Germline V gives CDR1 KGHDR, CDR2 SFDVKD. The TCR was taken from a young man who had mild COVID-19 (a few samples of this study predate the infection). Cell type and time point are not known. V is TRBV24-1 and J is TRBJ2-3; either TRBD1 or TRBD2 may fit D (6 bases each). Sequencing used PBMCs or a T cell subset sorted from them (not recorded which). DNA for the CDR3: TGTGCCACCAGTGATCCCCTGAGGGGGGATGGCACAGATACGCAGTATTTT. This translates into CATSDPLRGDGTDTQYF.